Reported below is one T cell receptor beta chain. The sample comes from a study of technical replicates of blood from a handful of donors. Germline V gene sequence: CDR1 MNHEY, CDR2 SVGAGI. The CDR3 length is 14 residues. V lost 0 bases to trimming and J lost 7 bases, with 9 bases between them. Profiling relied on immunoSEQ multiplex PCR, and the TCRdb table lists in-frame clones only, not all of them. The data hold some 79,000 clones, with 91% observed a single time. Specimen: T cells isolated from PBMCs. This receptor was identified in a human donor in good health. Some clones in this sample may be carry-over from other donors' samples. The V gene is TRBV6-5, the J gene TRBJ2-2; D call uncertain. CDR3 in DNA: TGTGCCAGCAGTTACTCGAATGGGCTCGGGGAGCTGTTTTTT. This codes for CASSYSNGLGELFF.